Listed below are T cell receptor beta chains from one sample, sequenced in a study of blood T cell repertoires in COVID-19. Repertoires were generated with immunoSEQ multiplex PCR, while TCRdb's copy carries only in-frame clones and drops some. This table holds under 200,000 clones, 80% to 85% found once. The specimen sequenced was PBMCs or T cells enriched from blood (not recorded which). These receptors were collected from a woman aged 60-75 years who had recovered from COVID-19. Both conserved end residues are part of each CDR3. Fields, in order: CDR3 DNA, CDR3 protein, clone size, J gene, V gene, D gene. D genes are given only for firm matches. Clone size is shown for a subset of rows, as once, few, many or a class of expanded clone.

cdr3_nt: TGTGCCAGCAGCCAACAGGGGTTGAGAGAAAAACTGTTTTTT
cdr3_aa: CASSQQGLREKLFF
clone_size: .
j_call: TRBJ1-4
v_call: TRBV2
d_call: TRBD1

cdr3_nt: TGTGCCAGTGAGGGGCAAGCGGGAGGATCCTGGAAGACCCAGTACTTC
cdr3_aa: CASEGQAGGSWKTQYF
clone_size: .
j_call: TRBJ2-5
v_call: TRBV2
d_call: TRBD2

cdr3_nt: TGTGCCAGCAGCCGACCGGAGCGGGACGAAGAGACCCAGTACTTC
cdr3_aa: CASSRPERDEETQYF
clone_size: .
j_call: TRBJ2-5
v_call: TRBV6-6
d_call: TRBD2

cdr3_nt: TGTGCCAGCAGCAAAGGACAGTCGATGCACTATGGCTACACCTTC
cdr3_aa: CASSKGQSMHYGYTF
clone_size: .
j_call: TRBJ1-2
v_call: TRBV5-6
d_call: .

cdr3_nt: TGTGCCACCAGTGCCCAGGGGAACACTGAAGCTTTCTTT
cdr3_aa: CATSAQGNTEAFF
clone_size: .
j_call: TRBJ1-1
v_call: TRBV24-1
d_call: .

cdr3_nt: TGTGCCAGCAGCGTAGGGAGCGAACCGAACACCGGGGAGCTGTTTTTT
cdr3_aa: CASSVGSEPNTGELFF
clone_size: .
j_call: TRBJ2-2
v_call: TRBV9
d_call: .

cdr3_nt: TGCGCCAGCAGCCCACAGGGCACTAATGAAAAACTGTTTTTT
cdr3_aa: CASSPQGTNEKLFF
clone_size: .
j_call: TRBJ1-4
v_call: TRBV5-1
d_call: .

cdr3_nt: TGTGCCAGCACAGACAGGGTGGACCAGCCCCAGCATTTT
cdr3_aa: CASTDRVDQPQHF
clone_size: .
j_call: TRBJ1-5
v_call: TRBV2
d_call: TRBD1

cdr3_nt: TGTGCCAGCAGCCAAACAGGGCTATATGGCTACACCTTC
cdr3_aa: CASSQTGLYGYTF
clone_size: .
j_call: TRBJ1-2
v_call: TRBV13
d_call: .

cdr3_nt: TGCGCCAGCAGCTTAAAAGGGGCCAATTCACCCCTCCACTTT
cdr3_aa: CASSLKGANSPLHF
clone_size: .
j_call: TRBJ1-6
v_call: TRBV13
d_call: .

cdr3_nt: TGTGCCAGCAGTTACGGTAGCGGGAGGGCCGGGGAGCAGTTCTTC
cdr3_aa: CASSYGSGRAGEQFF
clone_size: .
j_call: TRBJ2-1
v_call: TRBV6-5
d_call: TRBD2

cdr3_nt: TGTGCCAGCAGTGAACAGGAAAATAGCGGGAGCCCGGAGACCCAGTACTTC
cdr3_aa: CASSEQENSGSPETQYF
clone_size: .
j_call: TRBJ2-5
v_call: TRBV6-1
d_call: TRBD2

cdr3_nt: TGTGCCAGCAGTTCACCTAGGGAGGGTAAGACTGAAGCTTTCTTT
cdr3_aa: CASSSPREGKTEAFF
clone_size: .
j_call: TRBJ1-1
v_call: TRBV6-5
d_call: .

cdr3_nt: TGTGCCAGCTCTCCGACTAGCGGGGGGGACAATGAGCAGTTCTTC
cdr3_aa: CASSPTSGGDNEQFF
clone_size: .
j_call: TRBJ2-1
v_call: TRBV18
d_call: TRBD2

cdr3_nt: TGTGCCAGCAGCGTAGCTACAGGGCTAGGCTACAATGAGCAGTTCTTC
cdr3_aa: CASSVATGLGYNEQFF
clone_size: .
j_call: TRBJ2-1
v_call: TRBV9
d_call: .

cdr3_nt: TGTGCCAGCAGCTTGGGACAGGGAGAGTATGGCTACACCTTC
cdr3_aa: CASSLGQGEYGYTF
clone_size: .
j_call: TRBJ1-2
v_call: TRBV11-1
d_call: TRBD1

cdr3_nt: TGTGCCAGCAGCTTACGGACAGGGTCAGGGGAAAAACTGTTTTTT
cdr3_aa: CASSLRTGSGEKLFF
clone_size: .
j_call: TRBJ1-4
v_call: TRBV5-4
d_call: TRBD1

cdr3_nt: TGCGCCAGCGCGGGGGACCCCGGCAATGAGCAGTTCTTC
cdr3_aa: CASAGDPGNEQFF
clone_size: .
j_call: TRBJ2-1
v_call: TRBV5-1
d_call: TRBD2

cdr3_nt: TGTGCCATCAGTGAGTCCGGTCTTGGGGCCAACGTCCTGACTTTC
cdr3_aa: CAISESGLGANVLTF
clone_size: .
j_call: TRBJ2-6
v_call: TRBV10-3
d_call: .

cdr3_nt: TGTGCCAGCAGCTCCCGACTAGCGAGTAACAATGAGCAGTTCTTC
cdr3_aa: CASSSRLASNNEQFF
clone_size: once
j_call: TRBJ2-1
v_call: TRBV7-2
d_call: TRBD2

cdr3_nt: TGTGCCAGCAGCCGCCAAGGAGGGCTGAATTCACCCCTCCACTTT
cdr3_aa: CASSRQGGLNSPLHF
clone_size: few
j_call: TRBJ1-6
v_call: TRBV7-3
d_call: .

cdr3_nt: TGTGCCAGCAGCTCTTCGGCAGGGCGACCCGCGAACACCGGGGAGCTGTTTTTT
cdr3_aa: CASSSSAGRPANTGELFF
clone_size: .
j_call: TRBJ2-2
v_call: TRBV7-3
d_call: .

cdr3_nt: TGCGCCAGCAGCCCCCAAGCCACAGTGAACACTGAAGCTTTCTTT
cdr3_aa: CASSPQATVNTEAFF
clone_size: .
j_call: TRBJ1-1
v_call: TRBV5-1
d_call: .

cdr3_nt: TGTGCCAGTAGTACGGGACAGGGGGATGAAAAACTGTTTTTT
cdr3_aa: CASSTGQGDEKLFF
clone_size: .
j_call: TRBJ1-4
v_call: TRBV19
d_call: TRBD1

cdr3_nt: TGTGCCAGCAGCGTTTACAGGGCCCTTTGCGATAGCGAACATCCCTACGAGCAGTACTTC
cdr3_aa: CASSVYRALCDSEHPYEQYF
clone_size: .
j_call: TRBJ2-7
v_call: TRBV21-1
d_call: .

cdr3_nt: TGCGCCAGCAGCCAAGATCCCGGCAGGGGCACCGTAAAACTGTTTTTT
cdr3_aa: CASSQDPGRGTVKLFF
clone_size: .
j_call: TRBJ1-4
v_call: TRBV4-1
d_call: .

cdr3_nt: TGTGCCAGCAGCCAATTGATCCGGACGGACAGAGACACCGGGGAGCTGTTTTTT
cdr3_aa: CASSQLIRTDRDTGELFF
clone_size: .
j_call: TRBJ2-2
v_call: TRBV3-1/TRBV3-2
d_call: .

cdr3_nt: TGTGCCACCAGCACACGATCAGGGGGAGAGACCCAGTACTTC
cdr3_aa: CATSTRSGGETQYF
clone_size: few
j_call: TRBJ2-5
v_call: TRBV15
d_call: TRBD1

cdr3_nt: TGTGCCAGCAGTTCCAGGACAGGGTCCTACGAGCAGTACTTC
cdr3_aa: CASSSRTGSYEQYF
clone_size: once
j_call: TRBJ2-7
v_call: TRBV28
d_call: TRBD1

cdr3_nt: TGCGCCAGCAGCTTGATGGGGGGGCCTAACTATGGCTACACCTTC
cdr3_aa: CASSLMGGPNYGYTF
clone_size: .
j_call: TRBJ1-2
v_call: TRBV5-1
d_call: .

cdr3_nt: TGTGCCTGGAGTCCCGGGGTACACACCGGGGAGCTGTTTTTT
cdr3_aa: CAWSPGVHTGELFF
clone_size: .
j_call: TRBJ2-2
v_call: TRBV30
d_call: .

cdr3_nt: TGTGCCAGCAGCGTTAGCGGGACAGGGGGCAATGAGCAGTTCTTC
cdr3_aa: CASSVSGTGGNEQFF
clone_size: .
j_call: TRBJ2-1
v_call: TRBV9
d_call: TRBD1

cdr3_nt: TGTGCCACCGGACAGGGAGGTAGGAATGAGCAGTTCTTC
cdr3_aa: CATGQGGRNEQFF
clone_size: .
j_call: TRBJ2-1
v_call: TRBV3-1/TRBV3-2
d_call: TRBD1

cdr3_nt: TGTGCCAGCAGTGATGCCAGGGGCCCCTTTAACTATGGCTACACCTTC
cdr3_aa: CASSDARGPFNYGYTF
clone_size: .
j_call: TRBJ1-2
v_call: TRBV6-1
d_call: .

cdr3_nt: TGTGCCATCAGTGAGTCGTACGCGGCAGGGTCACCCCTCCACTTT
cdr3_aa: CAISESYAAGSPLHF
clone_size: .
j_call: TRBJ1-6
v_call: TRBV10-3
d_call: .

cdr3_nt: TGCAGCGTTGGCCAAACAGGAGATAGCAATCAGCCCCAGCATTTT
cdr3_aa: CSVGQTGDSNQPQHF
clone_size: few
j_call: TRBJ1-5
v_call: TRBV29-1
d_call: .

cdr3_nt: TGTGCCAGCAGCACTCGGCAGGGGGAGACCCAGTACTTC
cdr3_aa: CASSTRQGETQYF
clone_size: .
j_call: TRBJ2-5
v_call: TRBV9
d_call: .

cdr3_nt: TGTGCCACCAGTGATTCGGGACAGGGAGCGGGTCAGCCCCAGCATTTT
cdr3_aa: CATSDSGQGAGQPQHF
clone_size: .
j_call: TRBJ1-5
v_call: TRBV24-1
d_call: TRBD1

cdr3_nt: TGCGCCAGCAGCTTGGAACCTAGCGGATACTACAATGAGCAGTTCTTC
cdr3_aa: CASSLEPSGYYNEQFF
clone_size: .
j_call: TRBJ2-1
v_call: TRBV5-1
d_call: TRBD2

cdr3_nt: TGTGCCAGCAGCTTTATGTCTGGGAGAAAGCGGGAAAACATTCAGTACTTC
cdr3_aa: CASSFMSGRKRENIQYF
clone_size: once
j_call: TRBJ2-4
v_call: TRBV7-9
d_call: .

cdr3_nt: TGTGCAACTGGTCGGACAGGGGGGACTAGCGGGAGACTTTTCTTC
cdr3_aa: CATGRTGGTSGRLFF
clone_size: .
j_call: TRBJ2-1
v_call: TRBV19
d_call: TRBD2

cdr3_nt: TGTGCCAGCAGTTTAAGTTATCAGGGGGCTTGGGATTTT
cdr3_aa: CASSLSYQGAWDF
clone_size: .
j_call: TRBJ2-3
v_call: TRBV28
d_call: TRBD1

cdr3_nt: TGTGCCAGCAGCTTAGGTGGGGGAGGAGACATTCAGTACTTC
cdr3_aa: CASSLGGGGDIQYF
clone_size: .
j_call: TRBJ2-4
v_call: TRBV7-9
d_call: .

cdr3_nt: TGTGCCGTTCTAGGAGACTACAGCTACGAGCAGTACTTC
cdr3_aa: CAVLGDYSYEQYF
clone_size: .
j_call: TRBJ2-7
v_call: TRBV28
d_call: .

cdr3_nt: TGTGCCAGCAGCCAAGCGGAGGGAAACACCATATATTTT
cdr3_aa: CASSQAEGNTIYF
clone_size: .
j_call: TRBJ1-3
v_call: TRBV3-1/TRBV3-2
d_call: .

cdr3_nt: TGTGCCAGCAGTCTCCTTCACAATGAGCAGTTCTTC
cdr3_aa: CASSLLHNEQFF
clone_size: few
j_call: TRBJ2-1
v_call: TRBV28
d_call: .